This TCR beta chain was sequenced in a study of T cells in localized non-small cell lung cancer. General study points: Appearing in adjacent lung were a median 57 of the top 100 tumor clones. Blood T cell density predicted longer survival; adjacent-lung clonality, shorter. Of the tissues analyzed, uninvolved adjacent lung showed maximal T cell clonality, greater than tumor.

Repertoires were generated with immunoSEQ multiplex PCR, while TCRdb's copy carries only in-frame clones and drops some. The sample yields about 78,000 clones, 84% seen once. This clone was seen a single time. Its antigen is still unknown. This CDR3 is 14 amino acids long. Germline V gives CDR1 SGHNT, CDR2 YYREEE (reference sequence). Trimming removed 6 bases at V and 5 bases at J, with 15 bases between. This sequence joins TRBV5-4 and TRBJ2-1; D tentatively reads TRBD1 or TRBD2 (5 bases each). Here the sequenced sample was peripheral blood, taken before any cancer treatment. The clonotype was recovered from a man aged 40 to 69 with stage I lung adenocarcinoma. CDR3 residues: CASNRDAQNNEQFF. The CDR3 bases are TGTGCCAGCAACCGGGACGCCCAAAACAATGAGCAGTTCTTC.